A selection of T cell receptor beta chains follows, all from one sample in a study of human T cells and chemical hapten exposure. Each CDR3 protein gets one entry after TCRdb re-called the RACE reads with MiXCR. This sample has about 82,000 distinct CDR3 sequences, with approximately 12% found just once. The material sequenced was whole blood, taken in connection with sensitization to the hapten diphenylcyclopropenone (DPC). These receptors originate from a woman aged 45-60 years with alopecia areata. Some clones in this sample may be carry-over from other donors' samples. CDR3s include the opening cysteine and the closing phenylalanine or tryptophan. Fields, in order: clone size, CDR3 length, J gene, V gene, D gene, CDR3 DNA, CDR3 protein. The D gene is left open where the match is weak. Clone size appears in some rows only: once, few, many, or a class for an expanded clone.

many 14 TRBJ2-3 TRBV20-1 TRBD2 TGCAGTGCTAGACTAGCGGTAGCCACAGATACGCAGTATTTT CSARLAVATDTQYF
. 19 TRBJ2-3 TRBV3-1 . TGTGCCAGCAGCCAAGAAGGCCCCCGACGAGGACCTCGCACAGATACGCAGTATTTT CASSQEGPRRGPRTDTQYF
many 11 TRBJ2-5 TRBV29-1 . TGCAGCGTCGGACAGTTCGAGACCCAGTACTTC CSVGQFETQYF
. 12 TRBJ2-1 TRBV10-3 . TGTGCCATCAGCCCCTCGCGCGCTGAGCAGTTCTTC CAISPSRAEQFF
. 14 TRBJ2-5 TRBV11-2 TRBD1 TGTGCCAGCAGCCTCACTACAGGGGGAGAGACCCAGTACTTC CASSLTTGGETQYF
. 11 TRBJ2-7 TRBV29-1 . TGCAGCGTTACTACCAGCTACGAGCAGTACTTC CSVTTSYEQYF
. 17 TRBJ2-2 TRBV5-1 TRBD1 TGCGCCAGCAGCCTAAATCCCGGGACAGGGGCCACCGGGGAGCTGTTTTTT CASSLNPGTGATGELFF
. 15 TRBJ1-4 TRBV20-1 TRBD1 TGCAGTGCTAGACCCCCTGGGACAGGGAATGAAAAACTGTTTTTT CSARPPGTGNEKLFF
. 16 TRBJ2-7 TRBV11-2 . TGTGCCAGCAGCCCTCCGCCGGCGGGCGCTTTCTACGAGCAGTACTTC CASSPPPAGAFYEQYF
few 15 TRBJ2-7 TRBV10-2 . TGCGCCAGCAGTGACCCCTGGACATCTTCCTACGAGCAGTACTTC CASSDPWTSSYEQYF
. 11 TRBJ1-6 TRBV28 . TGTGCCACGGCTCGGGGGTCACCCCTCCACTTT CATARGSPLHF
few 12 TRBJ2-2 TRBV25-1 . TGTGCCAGCACCCGCGGCACCGGGGAGCTGTTTTTT CASTRGTGELFF
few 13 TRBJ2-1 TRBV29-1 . TGCAGCGTTGAAGGGGGGATCTACAATGAGCAGTTCTTC CSVEGGIYNEQFF
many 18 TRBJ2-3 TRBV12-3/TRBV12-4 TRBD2 TGTGCCAGCAGTTTCCCCGGGGGTAGCGGGCCTCTCACAGATACGCAGTATTTT CASSFPGGSGPLTDTQYF
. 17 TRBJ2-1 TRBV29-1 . TGCAGCGTTGATAATGAAGGGCAGGTACTAGGGTACAATGAGCAGTTCTTC CSVDNEGQVLGYNEQFF
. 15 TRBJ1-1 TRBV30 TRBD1 TGTGCCTGGAGTAACCCGGACAGGGGAAAGGGTGAAGCTTTCTTT CAWSNPDRGKGEAFF
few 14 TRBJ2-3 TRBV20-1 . TGCAGTGCTGGGGACTTAGCTAGCACAGATACGCAGTATTTT CSAGDLASTDTQYF
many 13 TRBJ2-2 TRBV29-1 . TGCAGCGTTGAAGGGGAGAACACCGGGGAGCTGTTTTTT CSVEGENTGELFF
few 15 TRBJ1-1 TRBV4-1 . TGCGCCAGCAGCCAGGAGGGTAGACGCAACACTGAAGCTTTCTTT CASSQEGRRNTEAFF
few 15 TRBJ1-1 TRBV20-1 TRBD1 TGCAGTGCAGGACAGGGGAGGGGCATGAACACTGAAGCTTTCTTT CSAGQGRGMNTEAFF
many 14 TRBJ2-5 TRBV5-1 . TGCGCCAGCAGCTTGTGGTTGTTCCAAGAGACCCAGTACTTC CASSLWLFQETQYF
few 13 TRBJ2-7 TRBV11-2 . TGTGCCAGCAGCTCCGGGTTCCCCGCCGAGCAGTACTTC CASSSGFPAEQYF
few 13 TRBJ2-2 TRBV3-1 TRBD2 TGTGCCAGCAGGACTAGCGTAACCGGGGAGCTGTTTTTT CASRTSVTGELFF
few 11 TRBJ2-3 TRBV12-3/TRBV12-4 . TGTGCCACCTCCCTGGCAGATACGCAGTATTTT CATSLADTQYF
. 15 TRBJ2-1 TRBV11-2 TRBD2 TGTGCCAGCTCCCGGGGGAGGGCCATCCTCTATGAGCAGTTCTTC CASSRGRAILYEQFF
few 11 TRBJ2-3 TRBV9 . TGTGCCAGCAGCGTAAAGGATACGCAGTATTTT CASSVKDTQYF
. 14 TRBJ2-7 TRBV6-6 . TGTGCCAGCAGTTACTCGGACTTTTCCTACGAGCAGTACTTC CASSYSDFSYEQYF
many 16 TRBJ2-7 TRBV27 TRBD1 TGTGCCAGCAGTCTCAACCGGGACAGGGTCTCCTACGAGCAGTACTTC CASSLNRDRVSYEQYF
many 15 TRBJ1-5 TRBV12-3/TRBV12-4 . TGTGCCAGCAGTGACGGACATGAAGGGGATCAGCCCCAGCATTTT CASSDGHEGDQPQHF
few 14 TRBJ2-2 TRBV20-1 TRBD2 TGCAGTGCTAGCTCGGGAGGGAACACCGGGGAGCTGTTTTTT CSASSGGNTGELFF
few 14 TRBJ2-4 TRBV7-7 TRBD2 TGTGCCAGCAGCCGAGGCCTAGCGGAAAACATTCAGTACTTC CASSRGLAENIQYF
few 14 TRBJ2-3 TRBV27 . TGTGCCAGCAGTTCTAGTTGGTTCACAGATACGCAGTATTTT CASSSSWFTDTQYF
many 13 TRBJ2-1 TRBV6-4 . TGTGCCAGCAGTGTCTTTCAGTACAATGAGCAGTTCTTC CASSVFQYNEQFF
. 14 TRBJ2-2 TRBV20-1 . TGCAGTGCTAGACTGACAGGCCGCACCGGGGAGCTGTTTTTT CSARLTGRTGELFF
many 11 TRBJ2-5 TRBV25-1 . TGTGCCAGCAGTGGACAGGAGACCCAGTACTTC CASSGQETQYF
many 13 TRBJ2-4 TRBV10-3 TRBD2 TGTGCCATCAGGAGCCCGCGGGAGAACATTCAGTACTTC CAIRSPRENIQYF
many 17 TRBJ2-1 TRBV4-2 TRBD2 TGTGCCAGCAGCCCCTCCGCCGGAACTAGCGGGAGTGATGAGCAGTTCTTC CASSPSAGTSGSDEQFF
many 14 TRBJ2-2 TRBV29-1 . TGCAGCGTTTACAGGCTGGGGAACACCGGGGAGCTGTTTTTT CSVYRLGNTGELFF
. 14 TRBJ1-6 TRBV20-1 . TGCAGTGCTAGCTGGGCGCGACATAATTCACCCCTCCACTTT CSASWARHNSPLHF
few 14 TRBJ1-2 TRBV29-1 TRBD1 TGCAGCGTTGAAGCAGGGACAGGGGTCTATGGCTACACCTTC CSVEAGTGVYGYTF
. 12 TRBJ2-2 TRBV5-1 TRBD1 TGCGCCAGCAGCTTGCAGGACAGGGAGAAGTTTTTT CASSLQDREKFF
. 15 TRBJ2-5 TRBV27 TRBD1 TGTGCCAGCAGTGCCTGGACAGGGAGCCAAGAGACCCAGTACTTC CASSAWTGSQETQYF
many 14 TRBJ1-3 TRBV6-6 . TGTGCCAGCAGTTCTGGGGTCTCTGGAAACACCATATATTTT CASSSGVSGNTIYF
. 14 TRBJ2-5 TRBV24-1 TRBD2 TGTGCCACCAGTGATTTAGCGGGGTCAGAGACCCAGTACTTC CATSDLAGSETQYF
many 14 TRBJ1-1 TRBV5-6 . TGTGCCAGCAGCCCCACGGACGAGGACACTGAAGCTTTCTTT CASSPTDEDTEAFF
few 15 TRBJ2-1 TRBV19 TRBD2 TGTGCCAGTAGTCGTACGGCTAGCGGGGGCAATGAGCAGTTCTTC CASSRTASGGNEQFF
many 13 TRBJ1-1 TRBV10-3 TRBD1 TGTGCCATCAGCCAGGGGGCGAACACTGAAGCTTTCTTT CAISQGANTEAFF
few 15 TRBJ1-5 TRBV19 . TGTGCCAGTAGTAAAAGGGTAGGGGAAGATCAGCCCCAGCATTTT CASSKRVGEDQPQHF
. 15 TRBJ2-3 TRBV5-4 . TGTGCCAGCAGCTTGCTGTCCTGGGGCACAGATACGCAGTATTTT CASSLLSWGTDTQYF
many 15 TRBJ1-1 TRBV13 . TGTGCCAGCAGCTTAGATTCCGCCTCGAACACTGAAGCTTTCTTT CASSLDSASNTEAFF
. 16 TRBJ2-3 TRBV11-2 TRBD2 TGTGCCAGCAGCTCACGTGGTAGCGGGAGCTCAGATACGCAGTATTTT CASSSRGSGSSDTQYF
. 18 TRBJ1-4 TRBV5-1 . TGCGCCAGCAGCTTGGACGGGTCGGACCGCACAACTAATGAAAAACTGTTTTTT CASSLDGSDRTTNEKLFF
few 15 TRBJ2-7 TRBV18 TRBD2 TGTGCCAGCTCATTTACTAGCGGACCTACCTACGAGCAGTACTTC CASSFTSGPTYEQYF
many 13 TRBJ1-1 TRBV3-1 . TGTGCCAGCAGCCAAGGACGGCCCACTGAAGCTTTCTTT CASSQGRPTEAFF
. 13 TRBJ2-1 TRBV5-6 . TGTGCCAGCAGCCCCCGGACCCTCCTCCAGCAGTTCTTC CASSPRTLLQQFF
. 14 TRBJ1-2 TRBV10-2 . TGCGCCAGCAGTGAGAGGGTCTCAGGCTATGGCTACACCTTC CASSERVSGYGYTF
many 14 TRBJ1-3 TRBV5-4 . TGTGCCAGCAGCTTTTCAGGTCTTGGAAACACCATATATTTT CASSFSGLGNTIYF
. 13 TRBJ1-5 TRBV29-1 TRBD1 TGCAGCGGCAGCAGGGGGACAGGTCAGCCCCAGCATTTT CSGSRGTGQPQHF
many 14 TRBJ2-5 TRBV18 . TGTGCCAGCTCATCTTCAGGGACGGAGGAGACCCAGTACTTC CASSSSGTEETQYF
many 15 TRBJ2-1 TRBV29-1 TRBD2 TGCAGCGTTGAATGGCGAGCGGGAGGGTACAATGAGCAGTTCTTC CSVEWRAGGYNEQFF